The 13 T cell receptor beta chains presented below share a single source sample, sequenced in a study of identifying expanded T cells in peripheral blood. Sequencing was performed with immunoSEQ multiplex PCR; in TCRdb, only in-frame clones are kept and a portion is missing. Found here are 85,000 to 120,000 clones, around 89% of them singletons; the top ten hold 11% to 15%. Material: blood. The origin of the receptors is a person aged 18 to 75 in good health.

This sequence joins TRBV5-4 and TRBJ2-2; 9 bases fit TRBD1. Germline V gene data show CDR1 as SGHNT and CDR2 as YYREEE (reference sequence). The CDR3 sequence is 16 residues long. V was clipped by 3 bases and J by 1 base; unmatched bases: 4. CDR3 bases: TGTGCCAGCAGCTCCGGGACAGGGAGGAACACCGGGGAGCTGTTTTTT. This gives the protein CASSSGTGRNTGELFF.

This clone was recorded once. The J gene is TRBJ2-1, the V gene TRBV11-3; D might be TRBD1 or TRBD2, each matching 6 bases. The CDR3 has 13 residues. V was pared by 5 bases and J by 8 bases, with 13 bases between. CDR1 is SGHNT and CDR2 is YENEEA in the germline V gene. The CDR3 DNA reads as TGTGCCAGCAGCCTGACGGGGGCTGATGAGCAGTTCTTC. Residues: CASSLTGADEQFF.

This clone appeared once. CDR3 DNA sequence: TGCGCCAGCAGCTTGACAGGTGGCGAAGCTTTCTTT. Its protein product is CASSLTGGEAFF. The rearrangement uses TRBV5-1 and TRBJ1-1; weak D call: TRBD1 (5 bases). Trimming left V 1 base short and J 8 bases short, with 9 bases between. The length of the CDR3 is 12 residues. The germline gives CDR1 SGHRS, CDR2 YFSETQ.

V usage is TRBV11-3 and J usage is TRBJ2-1, with D unresolved. The CDR3 covers 15 residues. With 5 bases removed from V and 0 bases from J, the gap between germline ends came to 11 bases. Germline-derived CDR1 and CDR2 are SGHNT and YENEEA. CDR3 sequence (DNA): TGTGCCAGCAGCCCCTCACCCTACTCCTACAATGAGCAGTTCTTC. It codes for CASSPSPYSYNEQFF.

This chain joins TRBV14 and TRBJ2-2, with D hard to call. There are 12 residues in the CDR3. Germline assignment: CDR1 SGHDN and CDR2 FVKESK. V gave up 1 base and J gave up 6 bases, with 3 bases separating them. CDR3: CASSQVPGELFF. CDR3 sequence (DNA): TGTGCCAGCAGCCAAGTCCCCGGGGAGCTGTTTTTT.

The chain recombines TRBV30 with TRBJ1-3, with a possible D match to TRBD1 (5 bases). The length of the CDR3 is 15 residues. Per the germline V gene, CDR1 is GTSNPN and CDR2 is SVGIG (reference sequence). V gave up 2 bases and J gave up 0 bases, with 11 bases separating them. The CDR3 spells CAWSRGESSGNTIYF. CDR3 coding DNA: TGTGCCTGGAGTCGGGGGGAGAGCTCTGGAAACACCATATATTTT.

Here the CDR3 reads CASSASGREETQYF. The CDR3 coding sequence is TGTGCCAGCAGCGCTAGCGGGAGGGAGGAGACCCAGTACTTC. This chain uses TRBV7-2 with TRBJ2-5; 12 bases agree with TRBD2. CDR3 length: 14 amino acids. Germline trimming cut 5 bases from V and 5 bases from J; bases unmatched to any gene: 3. CDR1 and CDR2 (germline): SGHTA, FQGNSA.

This clone was counted between two and nine times. The V gene is TRBV5-6, the J gene TRBJ1-2; D remains unclear. From germline, CDR1 is SGHDT and CDR2 YYEEEE. The V gene lost 0 bases and the J gene lost 1 base, with 13 bases spanning the gap. The CDR3 spans 16 residues. Here the CDR3 reads CASSLEGVVINYGYTF. Written as DNA, the CDR3 is TGTGCCAGCAGCTTGGAAGGCGTGGTAATTAACTATGGCTACACCTTC.

The V gene is TRBV4-1, the J gene TRBJ2-3; D tentatively reads TRBD1 or TRBD2 (6 bases each). The CDR3 extends over 18 amino acids. The germline gives CDR1 MGHRA, CDR2 YSYEKL. Trimming took off 5 bases at V and 3 bases at J, with 24 bases between the two ends. CDR3 DNA: TGCGCCAGCAGCGGACCCCACCCCCTGGGGGGCCCGACAGATACGCAGTATTTT. This codes for CASSGPHPLGGPTDTQYF.

The table lists this clone with a count of one. The chain combines TRBV18 with TRBJ2-7, with 8 bases fitting TRBD2. J gave up 4 bases and V 2 bases, and 7 bases lay outside the gene matches. CDR1 is KGHSH and CDR2 is LQKENI in the germline V gene. The CDR3 is 15 amino acids. The CDR3 nucleotides read TGTGCCAGCTCACCAGTAGCGGGATTGGATTACGAGCAGTACTTC. This gives the protein CASSPVAGLDYEQYF.

This chain connects TRBV5-1 to TRBJ2-5; maybe TRBD2 (6 bases). The V gene lost 3 bases and the J gene lost 4 bases, with 13 bases spanning the gap. Germline V CDR1 and CDR2: SGHRS, YFSETQ. The CDR3 sequence is 14 residues long. The CDR3 sequence: CASSSREPRETQYF. In DNA form, the CDR3 reads TGCGCCAGCAGCTCACGGGAGCCCCGAGAGACCCAGTACTTC.

This clone appeared a single time. J is TRBJ2-1 and V is TRBV10-1; either TRBD1 or TRBD2 may supply D (5 bases each). In germline, CDR1 is WNHNN, CDR2 SYGVQD (reference sequence). CDR3 length: 14 residues. The V end lost 0 bases, the J end lost 5 bases, and 8 bases lay between the germline ends. The CDR3 reads CASSESVGDNEQFF. Written as DNA, the CDR3 is TGCGCCAGCAGTGAGTCGGTGGGGGACAATGAGCAGTTCTTC.

The CDR3 DNA reads TGTGCCAGCAGCTTAAGGGGGGACACTGAAGCTTTCTTT. It yields the protein CASSLRGDTEAFF. The V and J genes are TRBV7-9 and TRBJ1-1, with D perhaps matching TRBD1 (6 bases). Germline V CDR1 and CDR2: SEHNR, FQNEAQ (reference sequence). V lost 2 bases and J lost 3, with 7 bases in between. This CDR3 has 13 amino acids.